Listed below are T cell receptor beta chains from one sample, sequenced in a study of cytomegalovirus exposure and HLA in healthy donors. Profiled with immunoSEQ multiplex PCR; TCRdb holds only in-frame clones, not every one. This table has more than 80,000 clones, 86% appearing once. The source material was PBMCs. The receptors shown here come from a man younger than 40 in good health and CMV-seropositive. CDR3s include the opening cysteine and the closing phenylalanine or tryptophan. Fields, in order: J gene, clone size, V gene, CDR3 protein. A clone size is listed for some rows: how often the clone was seen (once, few, many), or a class if it is expanded.

TRBJ2-2	NA	TRBV5-1	CASSGGQGADTGELFF
TRBJ2-2	NA	TRBV7-9	CASSLWSRTGELFF
TRBJ1-4	NA	TRBV5-1	CASSFGTASNEKLFF
TRBJ2-7	NA	TRBV27	CASSHHYEQYF
TRBJ1-1	NA	TRBV15	CATSRDHVGQGGTEAFF
TRBJ1-2	NA	TRBV5-4	CASSLAVQGEYGYTF
TRBJ2-7	NA	TRBV7-3	CASSLTPQGYEQYF
TRBJ1-2	once	TRBV7-9	CASSPGQGDGYTF
TRBJ2-2	NA	TRBV28	CASITGGYQGTGELFF
TRBJ2-7	NA	TRBV13	CASSLGLAGVGEQYF
TRBJ2-5	NA	TRBV7-7	CASSSPGVQTQYF
TRBJ2-7	NA	TRBV2	CASSVWWRVAYEQYF
TRBJ1-2	NA	TRBV2	CANPRTGDYGYTF
TRBJ1-1	NA	TRBV5-1	CASSFVQGQLLKAFF
TRBJ2-5	NA	TRBV11-1	CASSQGWGETQYF
TRBJ2-1	NA	TRBV6-5	CASSYLSDRYNEQFF
TRBJ1-2	NA	TRBV19	CASSTLLGAANYGYTF
TRBJ2-7	NA	TRBV25-1	CASSEWNSGAYEQYF
TRBJ2-4	NA	TRBV19	CASSGTGHKNIQYF
TRBJ2-7	NA	TRBV27	CASSEGGYEQYF
TRBJ2-7	NA	TRBV6-1	CASSETLPPYEQYF
TRBJ1-2	NA	TRBV6-1	CASSNWPGNTF
TRBJ1-4	NA	TRBV15	CATSRESGPVNEKLFF
TRBJ2-1	once	TRBV5-1	CASSLQGRGVTRHEQFF
TRBJ2-1	NA	TRBV27	CASSDRDLYNEQFF
TRBJ1-1	once	TRBV6-1	CASSEVRKAFF
TRBJ2-5	NA	TRBV7-9	CASSPRTAQETQYF
TRBJ1-4	NA	TRBV30	CAWSVQGEKLFF
TRBJ1-2	NA	TRBV28	CASRPGQWQKAGYTF
TRBJ1-5	NA	TRBV6-5	CASSYSAGGTPQHF
TRBJ2-3	NA	TRBV30	CAWSVERTQYF
TRBJ2-3	NA	TRBV7-8	CASSPLTRFRTDTQYF
TRBJ1-1	NA	TRBV7-9	CASSPMPHDRSLNTEAFF
TRBJ2-1	NA	TRBV29-1	CSVEVSQGWYNEQFF
TRBJ2-5	NA	TRBV5-1	CASSLEQAGETQYF
TRBJ2-3	NA	TRBV5-6	CASRLLGLATDTQYF
TRBJ1-1	NA	TRBV5-1	CASSNDRIGYGFF
NA	NA	TRBV27	CASSFGSGSLVYEQYF
TRBJ2-1	NA	TRBV7-9	CASSPHVGTGVNEQFF
TRBJ1-5	NA	TRBV7-9	CASSLERGQPQHF
TRBJ2-1	NA	TRBV5-6	CASSLAVQTGWGSMHEQFF
TRBJ2-6	NA	TRBV2	CASSEGGSGANVLTF
TRBJ2-7	NA	TRBV6-5	CASSYRLSPHTYEQYF
TRBJ2-1	NA	TRBV5-1	CASSLGDYYNEQFF
TRBJ1-6	NA	TRBV7-2	CASSARSSGSPLHF
TRBJ2-1	NA	TRBV28	CASSPQRGTPDYNEQFF
TRBJ2-5	few	TRBV10-2	CASSESGYGDRQRTQYF
TRBJ1-3	NA	TRBV5-8	CASSYGTGVRNTIYF
TRBJ2-7	NA	TRBV6-1	CASSVSSYEQYF
TRBJ1-2	NA	TRBV28	CASSLKRNYGYTF
TRBJ1-1	once	TRBV28	CASSLSSGGDTEAFF
TRBJ2-7	once	TRBV5-3	CASIVAGPPHEQYF
TRBJ2-1	once	TRBV15	CATSYPLAGTTYNEQFF
TRBJ2-3	once	TRBV5-1	CASSYAGPSTDTQYF
TRBJ2-3	NA	TRBV10-3	CAIKTDLDTQYF
TRBJ1-6	few	TRBV30	CAWCRTGNSPLHF
TRBJ1-5	NA	TRBV2	CASRGGEVQPQHF
TRBJ2-5	NA	TRBV7-9	CASSLPEAGLAGAVETQYF
TRBJ2-7	NA	TRBV2	CASSAGPFPSDYEQYF
TRBJ1-2	NA	TRBV6-5	CASSYVPGSNYGYTF